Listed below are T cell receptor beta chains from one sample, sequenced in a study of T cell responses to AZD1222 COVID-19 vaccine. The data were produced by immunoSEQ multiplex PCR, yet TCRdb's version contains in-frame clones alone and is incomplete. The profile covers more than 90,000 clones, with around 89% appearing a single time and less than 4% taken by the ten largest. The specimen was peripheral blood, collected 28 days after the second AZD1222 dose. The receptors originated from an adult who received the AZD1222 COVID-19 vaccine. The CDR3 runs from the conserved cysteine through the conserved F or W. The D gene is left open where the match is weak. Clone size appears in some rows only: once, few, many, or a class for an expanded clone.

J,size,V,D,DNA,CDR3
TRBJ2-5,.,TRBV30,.,TGTGCCTGGAGTACTAGAGAGACCCAGTACTTC,CAWSTRETQYF
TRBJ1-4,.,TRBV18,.,TGTGCCAGCTTCGGGACGGGGAATGAAAAACTGTTTTTT,CASFGTGNEKLFF
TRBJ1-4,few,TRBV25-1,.,TGTGCCAGCAGTTTTCCAGGGCGTGCAACTAATGAAAAACTGTTTTTT,CASSFPGRATNEKLFF
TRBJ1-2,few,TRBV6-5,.,TGTGCCAGCAGTTACTCGGTATCGTATGGCTACACCTTC,CASSYSVSYGYTF
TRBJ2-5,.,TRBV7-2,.,TGTGCCAGCAGCTTGGAGAGAAGGGGAGTGCTACAAGAGACCCAGTACTTC,CASSLERRGVLQETQYF
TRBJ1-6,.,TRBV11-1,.,TGTGCCAGCAGCTTAGCCGATAATTCACCCCTCCACTTT,CASSLADNSPLHF
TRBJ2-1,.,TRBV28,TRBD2,TGTGCCAGCGGATCAGCGGGAGTCTGGAGCTCCTACAATGAGCAGTTCTTC,CASGSAGVWSSYNEQFF
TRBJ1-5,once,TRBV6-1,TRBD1,TGTGCCAGCAGAGAAGGACAGGCTGGAAGCAATCAGCCCCAGCATTTT,CASREGQAGSNQPQHF
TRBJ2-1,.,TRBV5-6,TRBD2,TGTGCCAGCATCAGACTAGCGGGAGTGGAGGAGCAGTTCTTC,CASIRLAGVEEQFF
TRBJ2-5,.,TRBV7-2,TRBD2,TGTGCCAGCAGCACCCGCCCCTCCCGGGTAGCGGGGCTAAAAGAGACCCAGTACTTC,CASSTRPSRVAGLKETQYF
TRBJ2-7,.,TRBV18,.,TGTGCCAGCTCACCTCTACTGACATGGGGGGAAGGAACCTACGAGCAGTACTTC,CASSPLLTWGEGTYEQYF
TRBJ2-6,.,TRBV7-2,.,TGTGCCAGCAGCTTAGGGGGGGCTGGGGCCAACGTCCTGACTTTC,CASSLGGAGANVLTF
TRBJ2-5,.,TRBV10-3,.,TGTGCCAGCACAGGTGGGGGGCTGGAGACCCAGTACTTC,CASTGGGLETQYF
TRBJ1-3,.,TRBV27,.,TGTGCCAGCAGACCGAGCGGAGGGAAAGGAAACACCATATATTTT,CASRPSGGKGNTIYF
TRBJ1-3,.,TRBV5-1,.,TGCGCCAGCAGCCCCCTGGGGACCGATTCTCGTTCTGGAAACACCATATATTTT,CASSPLGTDSRSGNTIYF
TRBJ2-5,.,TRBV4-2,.,TGTGCCAGCAGCCAAGACGGGGGGCCTGGGACCCAGTACTTC,CASSQDGGPGTQYF
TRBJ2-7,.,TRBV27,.,TGTGCCAGCAGGGGGCAGTCAGCTGTCCCCTACGAGCAGTACTTC,CASRGQSAVPYEQYF
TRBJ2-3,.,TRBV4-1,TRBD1,TGCGCCAGCAGCCGCAGGGGGCTAGAGGGCACAGATACGCAGTATTTT,CASSRRGLEGTDTQYF
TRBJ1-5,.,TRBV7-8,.,TGTGCCAGCAGCTTAGAACCCCTGACGGGTCAGCCCCAGCATTTT,CASSLEPLTGQPQHF
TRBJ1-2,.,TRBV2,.,TGTGCCAGCAGTGAAGCGCTTGGAGGCTATGGCTACACCTTC,CASSEALGGYGYTF
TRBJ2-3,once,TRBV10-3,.,TGTGCCATCAGTCGACAGGGTTGGGGGGCAGATACGCAGTATTTT,CAISRQGWGADTQYF
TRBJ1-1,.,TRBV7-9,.,TGTGCCAGCAGCCGGGCGGGAGACAGTGAAGCTTTCTTT,CASSRAGDSEAFF
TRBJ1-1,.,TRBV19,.,TGTGCCAGTAACCCGGGACACTCGAACACTGAAGCTTTCTTT,CASNPGHSNTEAFF
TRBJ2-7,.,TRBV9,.,TGTGCCAGCAGCGTAAGGGCGGGGACAGCGCCCGAGCAGTACTTC,CASSVRAGTAPEQYF
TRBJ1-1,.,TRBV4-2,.,TGTGCCAGCAGCCAAGCTCGGCGCATGAACACTGAAGCTTTCTTT,CASSQARRMNTEAFF
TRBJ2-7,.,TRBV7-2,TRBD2,TGTGCCAGCAGCTTAGCGAGCGGGGGGCTCAGCTCCTACGAGCAGTACTTC,CASSLASGGLSSYEQYF
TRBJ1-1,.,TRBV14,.,TGTGCCAGCAGCCAAGATCTTGGCTACGTCATCACTGAAGCTTTCTTT,CASSQDLGYVITEAFF
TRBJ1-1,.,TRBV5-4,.,TGTGCCAGCAGCCCCGCGGGGGCCACTGAAGCTTTCTTT,CASSPAGATEAFF
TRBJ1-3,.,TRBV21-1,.,TGTGCCAGCAGCATTGGAGCCAGGGGGCTTCCTGGAAACACCATATATTTT,CASSIGARGLPGNTIYF
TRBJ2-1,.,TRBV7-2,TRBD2,TGTGCCAGCAGCTTAGTAGGCGGGGGGGGCTACAATGAGCAGTTCTTC,CASSLVGGGGYNEQFF
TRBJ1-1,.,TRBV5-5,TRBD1,TGTGCCAGCAGCTTCTCAGGGGGTGAAGCTTTCTTT,CASSFSGGEAFF
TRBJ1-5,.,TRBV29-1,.,TGCAGCGCTAAAGGGGAGGGCAATCAGCCCCAGCATTTT,CSAKGEGNQPQHF
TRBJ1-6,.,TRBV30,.,TGTGCCTGGAGTGTCGAATCCTATAATTCACCCCTCCACTTT,CAWSVESYNSPLHF
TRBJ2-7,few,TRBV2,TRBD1,TGTGCCAGCAGTCAGGACAGGGGCTACGAGCAGTACTTC,CASSQDRGYEQYF
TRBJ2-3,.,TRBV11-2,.,TGTGCCAGCAGCTTAACTCTCACAGATACGCAGTATTTT,CASSLTLTDTQYF
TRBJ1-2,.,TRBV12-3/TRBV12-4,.,TGTGCCAGTACGGCCCTGGAGGGCTACACCTTC,CASTALEGYTF
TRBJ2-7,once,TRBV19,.,TGTGCCAGTAGACGGGACGGATCTTACGAGCAGTACTTC,CASRRDGSYEQYF
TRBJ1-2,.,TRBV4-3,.,TGCGCCAGCAGCCAAGGAAGAGGGACGTTATATGGCTACACCTTC,CASSQGRGTLYGYTF
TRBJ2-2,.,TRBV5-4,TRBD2,TGTGCCAGCAGCATAGCGGGGGCCCCCAACACCGGGGAGCTGTTTTTT,CASSIAGAPNTGELFF
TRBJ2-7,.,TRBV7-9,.,TGTGCCAGCAGCAAAAGGCAGGGAATAAGGGACGAGCAGTACTTC,CASSKRQGIRDEQYF
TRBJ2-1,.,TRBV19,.,TGTGCCAGTAATCTACAGGGAGAACACAATGAGCAGTTCTTC,CASNLQGEHNEQFF
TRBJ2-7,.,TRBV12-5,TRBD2,TGTGCTAGTGGGCGGGTAGACGCTATAGCGGGACCTAAACTCGAGCAGTACTTC,CASGRVDAIAGPKLEQYF
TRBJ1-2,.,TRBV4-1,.,TGCGCCAGCAGCCAAGCCCTGGGGGCTAACGACTATGGCTACACCTTC,CASSQALGANDYGYTF
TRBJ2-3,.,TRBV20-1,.,TGCAGTGCTGGACGAGATACGCAGTATTTT,CSAGRDTQYF
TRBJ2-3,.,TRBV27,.,TGTGCCTCACGAGGGGGGCGGACAGATACGCAGTATTTT,CASRGGRTDTQYF
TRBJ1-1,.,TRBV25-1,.,TGTGCCAGCAGTGTACCGGACCGATATGAAGCTTTCTTT,CASSVPDRYEAFF
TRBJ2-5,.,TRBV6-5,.,TGTGCCAGCAGTTGGCAGGGACAAGAGACCCAGTACTTC,CASSWQGQETQYF
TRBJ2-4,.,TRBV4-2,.,TGTGCCAGCAGCCAAGCCGTGGGGCGGGGGCAGCAGCAAAACATTCAGTACTTC,CASSQAVGRGQQQNIQYF
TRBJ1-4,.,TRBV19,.,TGTGCCAGTAGTGACCGGACACGAACTAGGACTAATGAAAAACTGTTTTTT,CASSDRTRTRTNEKLFF
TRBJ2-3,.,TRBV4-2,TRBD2,TGTGCCAGCAGCCAAGAGGCTAGCGGGAGAAGGAAAGATACGCAGTATTTT,CASSQEASGRRKDTQYF
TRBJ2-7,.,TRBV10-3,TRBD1,TGTGCCATCTCAGGCCAGGGGGCCAACGAGCAGTACTTC,CAISGQGANEQYF